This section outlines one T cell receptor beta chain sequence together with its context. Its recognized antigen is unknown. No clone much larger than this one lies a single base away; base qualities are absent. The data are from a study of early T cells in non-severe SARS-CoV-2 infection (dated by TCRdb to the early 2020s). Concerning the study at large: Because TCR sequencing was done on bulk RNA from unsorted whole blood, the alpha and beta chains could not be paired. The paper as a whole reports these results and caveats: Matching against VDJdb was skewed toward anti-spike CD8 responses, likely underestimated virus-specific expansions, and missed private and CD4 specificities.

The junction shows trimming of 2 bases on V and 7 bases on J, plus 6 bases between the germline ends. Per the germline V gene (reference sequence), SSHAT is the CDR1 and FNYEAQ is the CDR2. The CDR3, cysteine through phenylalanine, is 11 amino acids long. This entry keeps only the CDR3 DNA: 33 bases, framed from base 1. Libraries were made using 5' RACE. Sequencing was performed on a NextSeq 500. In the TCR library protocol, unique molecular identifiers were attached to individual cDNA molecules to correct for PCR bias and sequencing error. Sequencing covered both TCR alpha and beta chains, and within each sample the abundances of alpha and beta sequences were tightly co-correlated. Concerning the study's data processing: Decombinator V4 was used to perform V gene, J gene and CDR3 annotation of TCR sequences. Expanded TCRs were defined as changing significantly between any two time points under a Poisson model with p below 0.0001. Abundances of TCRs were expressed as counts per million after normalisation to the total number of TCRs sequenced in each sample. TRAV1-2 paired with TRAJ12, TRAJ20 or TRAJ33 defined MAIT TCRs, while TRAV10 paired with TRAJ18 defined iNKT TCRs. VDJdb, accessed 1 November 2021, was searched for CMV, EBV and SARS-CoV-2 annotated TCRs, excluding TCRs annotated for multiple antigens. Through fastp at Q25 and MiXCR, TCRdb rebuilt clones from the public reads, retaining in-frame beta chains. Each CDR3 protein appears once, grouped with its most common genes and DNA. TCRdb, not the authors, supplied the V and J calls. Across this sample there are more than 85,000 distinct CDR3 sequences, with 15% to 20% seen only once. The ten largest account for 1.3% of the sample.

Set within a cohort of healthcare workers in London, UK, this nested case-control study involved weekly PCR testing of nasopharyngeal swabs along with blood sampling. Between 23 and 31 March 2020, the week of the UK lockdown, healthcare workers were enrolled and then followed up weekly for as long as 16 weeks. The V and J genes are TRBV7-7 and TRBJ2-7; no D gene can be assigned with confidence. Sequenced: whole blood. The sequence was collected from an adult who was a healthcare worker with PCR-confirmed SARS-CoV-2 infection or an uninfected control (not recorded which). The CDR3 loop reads CASSLPLEQYF. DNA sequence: TGTGCCAGCAGCTTACCTCTGGAGCAGTACTTC.